This TCR beta chain was recorded in a study of Ad26.COV2.S vaccination and SARS-CoV-2 variants. CDR1 is MNHEY, CDR2 SMNVEV, per germline (reference sequence). This CDR3 is built from 16 residues. Trimming cost V 3 bases and J 5 bases, with 19 bases left between them. A remark on this clone: Its antigen is currently unknown.

Repertoires were generated with immunoSEQ multiplex PCR, while TCRdb's copy carries only in-frame clones and drops some. The sample has 200,000 to 250,000 clones; roughly 90% are singletons. Study-wide results and caveats: Non-spike TCR breadth showed similarity between vaccine and placebo recipients.

The treatment denotes: over 15 received Ad26.COV2.S at low or high dose, single or two shots; five or six received placebo; per-sample allocation not given. The samples date from day 63 after the first vaccine or placebo injection. The specimen comprised peripheral blood, sampled in a trial of Ad26.COV2.S vaccine versus placebo. The chain has TRBV27 and TRBJ1-2, with D possibly TRBD1 on 6 matching bases. The source is a person aged 18 to 65 who received the Ad26.COV2.S COVID-19 vaccine or a placebo. The CDR3 protein is CASSFPGTQRGYGYTF. CDR3 coding DNA: TGTGCCAGCAGTTTCCCCGGGACACAGAGGGGATATGGCTACACCTTC.